This note documents a single TCR beta chain sequence. Its specificity is not known. The sample originates from a study of a mutant IDH1 vaccine in newly diagnosed glioma. Study overall: Across weeks 1, 3, 5, 7, 11, 15, 19 and 23, patients received a vaccination each time, eight in all. Vaccines began 4-6 weeks after radiotherapy alone, or with temozolomide cycles. Former treatment meant radiotherapy, temozolomide, or both; the majority had gotten both.

The repertoire was sequenced with immunoSEQ multiplex PCR; TCRdb's copy has only in-frame clones and lacks some. The sample records under 50,000 clones, around 93% being singletons. The time point here: week 23, last vaccination. What each vaccine dose contained was 300 ug of mutant IDH1 20-mer peptide, accompanied by topical imiquimod. Astrocytomas that were new, WHO grade 3 or 4, IDH1-mutant and ATRX-lost were present in the donors. Sample: PBMCs, taken from a glioma patient whose treatment included an IDH1 peptide vaccine. The sequence was collected from a man in his fifties or sixties with glioma.

The CDR3 DNA follows: TGTGCCAGCAGTTTACAGAACCTGAACACTGAAGCTTTCTTT. Amino acids: CASSLQNLNTEAFF. The rearrangement links TRBV27 to TRBJ1-1; D is undetermined. There are 14 residues in the CDR3. CDR1 is MNHEY, CDR2 SMNVEV, per germline (reference sequence). With 2 bases removed from V and 0 bases from J, the gap between germline ends came to 7 bases.